A single sample is the source of the 32 T cell receptor beta chains below, sequenced in a study of breast tumors, draining lymph nodes, adjacent tissues. Axillary draining lymph nodes of breast cancer patients supplied the node samples. Via MiXCR, TCRdb re-called the multiplex PCR reads, giving one row per CDR3 protein. The sample holds around 130,000 distinct CDR3 sequences, less than 35% seen once. Sequences were obtained from axillary lymph node tissue. The receptors shown here come from a female donor with breast cancer. Some clones in this sample may be carry-over from other donors' samples.

This clonotype was found many times. The chain has TRBV7-2 and TRBJ1-2, with TRBD1 identical over 7 bases. CDR3 length: 14 residues. V shed 4 bases and J 4 bases; nucleotides not matched to a gene: 6. Germline loops: CDR1 SGHTA, CDR2 FQGNSA. CDR3 nucleotides: TGTGCCAGCAGCTCCCGGCAGGGGGTCTATGGCTACACCTTC. Its translation: CASSSRQGVYGYTF.

This clonotype was seen repeatedly, ten times or more. The chain recombines TRBV12-3 or TRBV12-4 with TRBJ2-7, with D hard to call. V lost 4 bases and J lost 0, with 7 bases in between. This CDR3 comprises 13 residues. Written as DNA, the CDR3 is TGTGCCAGCAGTTACAGCATCTCCTACGAGCAGTACTTC. It translates to CASSYSISYEQYF.

About this clonotype itself: At one boundary the junction diverges from the germline segment, which might be a read error. The genes are TRBV7-9 and TRBJ1-4, with D possibly matching TRBD1 (5 bases). Germline V CDR1 and CDR2: SEHNR, FQNEAQ (reference sequence). The CDR3 has 13 amino acids. Written as DNA, the CDR3 is TGTGCCATCAGCAGGGAGGGGACGGGAAAACTGTTTTTT. This codes for CAISREGTGKLFF.

As to this clonotype: A much larger clone lies one base from this, so it may be a read error. The CDR3 DNA reads as TGTGCCAGCAGCTCCACAGAAGCGGGGTACTATGGCTACACCTTC. Its translation is CASSSTEAGYYGYTF. The chain uses TRBV5-6 and TRBJ1-2; D is ambiguous. Germline CDR1 is SGHDT and CDR2 is YYEEEE. The CDR3 loop spans 15 amino acids. V lost 3 bases and J 3 bases, leaving 15 bases between the germline ends.

In this sample, this clonotype turned up many times. The genes are TRBV20-1 and TRBJ2-3; 8 bases match TRBD2. Germline trimming cut 6 bases from V and 6 bases from J; bases unmatched to any gene: 11. CDR1 is DFQATT and CDR2 is SNEGSKA in the germline V gene (reference sequence). The CDR3 spans 14 residues. The chain's CDR3 is CSAGERGLGDTQYF. The CDR3 DNA sequence: TGCAGTGCCGGGGAGCGGGGGCTGGGGGATACGCAGTATTTT.

Comment on this clonotype: A read error may produce the germline difference seen at one junction end. V and J are TRBV29-1 and TRBJ1-2, with D possibly matching TRBD1 (6 bases). CDR1 is SQVTM and CDR2 is ANQGSEA in the germline V gene. The CDR3 is 11 amino acids. CDR3 sequence reads: CSVAGDFGHTF. The CDR3 DNA follows: TGCAGCGTCGCAGGGGACTTTGGCCACACCTTC. The whole variable domain, filled in from reference TRBV29-1 and TRBJ1-2, reads SAVISQKPSRDICQRGTSLTIQCQVDSQVTMMFWYRQQPGQSLTLIATANQGSEATYESGFVIDKFPISRPNLTFSTLTVSNMSPEDSSIYLCSVAGDFGHTFGSGTRLTVV.

This clonotype was detected ten times or more. The chain uses TRBV4-1 and TRBJ2-5; D might be TRBD2 (6 bases). V was clipped by 1 base and J by 1 base, with 19 bases between them. This CDR3 has 18 amino acids. Germline-derived CDR1 and CDR2 are MGHRA and YSYEKL. CDR3 sequence: CASSQGRLGLGPQETQYF. CDR3 DNA sequence: TGCGCCAGCAGCCAAGGTAGACTAGGCTTAGGCCCCCAAGAGACCCAGTACTTC.

A remark on this clonotype: A much larger clone is a single base away; this may be a read error. The V call is TRBV5-6, the J call TRBJ2-5; D remains ambiguous. CDR3 size: 17 residues. Germline V gene lookup returns CDR1 SGHDT and CDR2 YYEEEE. Here the CDR3 reads CACSLFRPPGIQETQYF. CDR3 nucleotide sequence: TGTGCCTGCAGCTTGTTCAGGCCCCCAGGTATTCAAGAGACCCAGTACTTC. The full variable domain, completed using reference TRBV5-6 and TRBJ2-5, is DAGVTQSPTHLIKTRGQQVTLRCSPKSGHDTVSWYQQALGQGPQFIFQYYEEEERQRGNFPDRFSGHQFPNYSSELNVNALLLGDSALYLCACSLFRPPGIQETQYFGPGTRLLVL.

This clonotype came up many times. The chain couples TRBV20-1 to TRBJ2-5, with 14 bases aligning to TRBD2. The CDR3 contains 14 residues. V gave up 7 bases and J gave up 5 bases; unmatched junction bases: 6. CDR1 is DFQATT, CDR2 SNEGSKA, per germline (reference sequence). In DNA form, the CDR3 reads TGCAGTGTCCGACTAGCGGGAGGGTGGGAGACCCAGTACTTC. Amino acids: CSVRLAGGWETQYF.

There are many counts of this clonotype. This chain uses TRBV6-2 or TRBV6-3 with TRBJ1-5; possibly TRBD1 for D (5 bases). The CDR3 runs to 16 residues. The germline V gene has CDR1 MNHEY and CDR2 SVGEGT. Trimming cost V 2 bases and J 2 bases, with 13 bases left between them. The CDR3 reads CASSYPPGSGNQPQHF. The CDR3 DNA follows: TGTGCCAGCAGTTACCCACCAGGGAGCGGCAATCAGCCCCAGCATTTT.

The DNA for the CDR3 is TGTGCCAGCAGCCTTACAGGACTAGCGGGCTCCATCTCCTACGAGCAGTACGTC. This encodes CASSLTGLAGSISYEQYV. V usage is TRBV3-2 and J usage is TRBJ2-7; whether TRBD2, the table's D call, matches the DNA was not checked. TRBV3-2 is recorded as a pseudogene. The CDR3 extends over 18 amino acids.

This clonotype was counted ten times or more. V gene TRBV4-1 combines with J gene TRBJ1-2, with TRBD1 as a possible D gene (5 bases). CDR1 is MGHRA, CDR2 YSYEKL, per germline. V was clipped by 0 bases and J by 7 bases, with 12 bases between them. The CDR3 contains 14 residues. The DNA of the CDR3 is TGCGCCAGCAGCCAAGATACCGGGACTGCTGGCTACACCTTC. Translated, it gives CASSQDTGTAGYTF.

This clonotype was detected ten times or more. The chain uses TRBV6-4 and TRBJ2-7; D may be TRBD2 (7 bases). The CDR3 is 14 residues long. CDR1 and CDR2 (germline): MRHNA, SNTAGT. V was cut by 7 bases and J by 2 bases, with 15 bases left in between. For the CDR3, the DNA is TGTGCCAGCACCCACGAGGGGGGGGCCTACGAGCAGTACGTC. It is translated as CASTHEGGAYEQYV.

In the case of this clonotype: Relative to the germline gene, one junction end is altered; a read error may explain this. The chain carries TRBV7-2 and TRBJ1-1; D perhaps matches TRBD1 (5 bases). CDR1 and CDR2 from the germline V gene are SGHTA and FQGNSA. The CDR3 runs to 16 residues. As DNA, the CDR3 is TGTGCCAGCAGCTCTATCGGGGGGGGGATTGGCACTGAAGCTCTCTTT. It translates to CASSSIGGGIGTEALF.

This clonotype was detected many times. The chain employs TRBV4-1 and TRBJ1-4; 8 nucleotides line up with TRBD1. The CDR3 extends over 14 amino acids. Germline-derived CDR1 and CDR2 are MGHRA and YSYEKL. Unmatched junction bases numbered 3, after V lost 3 bases and J lost 6 bases. The CDR3 DNA is TGCGCCAGCAGCCAGGACAGGGTCGATGAAAAACTGTTTTTT. This gives the protein CASSQDRVDEKLFF.

In its sample, this clonotype was seen many times. The chain is built from TRBV7-9 and TRBJ1-5, with D hard to call. Per germline, CDR1 SEHNR and CDR2 FQNEAQ (reference sequence). The CDR3 is 13 amino acids. Trimming removed 1 base at V and 7 bases at J, with 8 bases between. CDR3 protein: CASSLGAGQPQHF. For the CDR3, the DNA is TGTGCCAGCAGCTTAGGGGCCGGCCAGCCCCAGCATTTT.

About this clonotype: The CDR3 carries no conserved terminal phenylalanine or tryptophan, so it likely arises from a read error. The chain combines TRBV20-1 with TRBJ2-5; 9 nucleotides align to TRBD2. V lost 3 bases, J lost 4 bases, and 9 bases stayed unmatched. Germline lookup yields CDR1 DFQATT and CDR2 SNEGSKA (reference sequence). The CDR3 spans 15 residues. For the CDR3, the DNA is TGCAGTGCTAGGGTTAGCGGGGGTTGGAGAGAGACCCAGTACGTC. Its protein product is CSARVSGGWRETQYV.

The chain uses TRBV29-1 and TRBJ2-1; 13 bases are shared with TRBD2. This CDR3 has 14 amino acids. Trimming at V came to 5 bases and at J to 7 bases, leaving 5 bases not matched to a gene. Germline assignment: CDR1 SQVTM and CDR2 ANQGSEA. CDR3 sequence (DNA): TGCAGCGTTAGCGGACTAGCGGGAGTAAATGAGCAGTTCTTC. It encodes CSVSGLAGVNEQFF.

Remarks on this clonotype: A much bigger clone sits one base away, suggesting this may be a read error. The CDR3 DNA reads as TGTGCCAGCCGGGACAGAGGTGGTGAAAAACTGTCTTTT. This codes for CASRDRGGEKLSF. The rearrangement uses TRBV6-1 and TRBJ1-4; 7 nucleotides line up with TRBD1. The length of the CDR3 is 13 residues. Germline CDR1 is MNHNS and CDR2 is SASEGT.

This chain links TRBV15 with TRBJ1-6, with D perhaps TRBD1 (5 bases). The CDR3 consists of 15 residues. V was trimmed by 3 bases and J by 10 bases, leaving 16 bases between them. The germline V gene has CDR1 LNHNV and CDR2 YYDKDF (reference sequence). The CDR3 here is CATSSDSFLRSPLHF. Here the CDR3 DNA reads TGTGCCACCAGCAGCGACAGTTTCCTTAGGTCACCCCTCCACTTT.

This clonotype has at least ten counts. J is TRBJ1-2 and V is TRBV30; 10 positions match TRBD1. With V trimmed by 0 bases and J by 4 bases, 5 bases remained unmatched. Germline V CDR1 and CDR2: GTSNPN, SVGIG (reference sequence). The CDR3 length is 15 residues. In DNA, the CDR3 is TGTGCCTGGAGTGTGGGACAGGGGAACGGCTATGGCTACACCTTC. Protein product: CAWSVGQGNGYGYTF.

This clonotype was found many times. A read error may account for a junction end that differs from germline. This rearrangement joins TRBV7-7 to TRBJ1-4; 10 bases agree with TRBD1. CDR3 length: 13 amino acids. Germline CDR1 SSHAT, CDR2 FNYEAQ (reference sequence). The DNA of the CDR3 is TGTGCTAGCAGCATAACGACAGGGGGCAAACTGTTTTTT. As protein: CASSITTGGKLFF.

Comments on this clonotype: One junction end does not reproduce the germline sequence, and a read error may be involved. The chain is built from TRBV2 and TRBJ2-7, with D tentatively TRBD2 (5 bases). This CDR3 spans 15 amino acids. The germline CDR1 and CDR2 sequences are SNHLY and FYNNEI. CDR3 loop: CASGEQPTGNYEQYF. For the CDR3, the DNA is TGTGCCAGCGGTGAACAACCGACGGGGAACTACGAGCAGTACTTC.

V usage is TRBV12-3 or TRBV12-4 and J usage is TRBJ2-3, with 8 nucleotides matching TRBD1. The CDR3 is 14 residues long. Trimming removed 5 bases from V and 3 bases from J; junction bases left unmatched: 4. This CDR3 is CASSVGQGTDTQYF. The DNA for the CDR3 is TGTGCCAGCAGTGTTGGACAGGGAACAGATACGCAGTATTTT.

This clonotype was seen repeatedly, ten times or more. The chain is built from TRBV19 and TRBJ1-6; TRBD1 might be the D (5 bases). The V end was cut by 10 bases, the J end by 7 bases, with 17 bases between. CDR3 length equals 14 residues. From germline, CDR1 is LNHDA and CDR2 SQIVND (reference sequence). The CDR3 loop is CATSLGTENSPLHF. For the CDR3, the DNA is TGTGCCACCTCCCTCGGGACCGAAAATTCACCCCTCCACTTT.

This clonotype turned up a few times. The conserved final phenylalanine or tryptophan is absent from the CDR3, which likely points to a read error. Because the CDR3's place on the DNA is in doubt, the DNA is left out and the CDR3 is given as listed by TCRdb. V is TRBV19 and J is TRBJ2-7; the DNA was not compared with TRBD1, the D call given in the table. The CDR3 region is 17 residues in length, termini included. Germline V gene data show CDR1 as LNHDA and CDR2 as SQIVND (reference sequence). Here the CDR3 reads CASSSQSSQTGRYEQSL.

As concerns this clonotype: A much larger clone lies one base from this, so it may be a read error. This CDR3 is missing its conserved last phenylalanine or tryptophan, likely due to a read error. The chain links TRBV6-5 to TRBJ1-6, with 7 bases fitting TRBD1. There are 15 residues in the CDR3. The germline gives CDR1 MNHEY, CDR2 SVGAGI. V lost 6 bases, J lost 10 bases, and 12 bases stayed unmatched. CDR3: CASSPDRDLFSPLHS. CDR3 sequence (DNA): TGTGCCAGCAGCCCCGACAGGGACTTGTTCTCACCCCTCCACTCT.

J is TRBJ2-2 and V is TRBV14, with D possibly TRBD2 on 5 matching bases. The V end was cut by 5 bases, the J end by 8 bases, with 15 bases between. This CDR3 is built from 14 residues. Germline V gene sequence: CDR1 SGHDN, CDR2 FVKESK. The chain's CDR3 is CASSFGGPGGELFF. As DNA, the CDR3 is TGTGCCAGCAGCTTTGGAGGTCCAGGAGGGGAGCTGTTTTTT. The variable domain in full, with the rest retrieved from reference TRBV14 and TRBJ2-2, is EAGVTQFPSHSVIEKGQTVTLRCDPISGHDNLYWYRRVMGKEIKFLLHFVKESKQDESGMPNNRFLAERTGGTYSTLKVQPAELEDSGVYFCASSFGGPGGELFFGEGSRLTVL.

This clonotype was recorded at least ten times. The genes are TRBV11-1 and TRBJ2-1, with D uncertain. CDR1 SGHAT and CDR2 FQDESV come from the germline V gene (reference sequence). The CDR3 covers 14 residues. V was pared by 3 bases and J by 8 bases, with 14 bases between. The CDR3 nucleotides are TGTGCCAGCAGCTTCCTGGGTGCATTCGATGAGCAGTTCTTC. This sequence encodes CASSFLGAFDEQFF.

This clonotype was detected many times. The rearrangement joins TRBV11-2 to TRBJ2-2; D is uncertain. V lost 3 bases to trimming and J lost 0 bases, with 14 bases between them. Germline assignment: CDR1 SGHAT and CDR2 FQNNGV. This CDR3 is built from 17 residues. For the CDR3, the DNA is TGTGCCAGCAGCTTGGGAACTTGGCAGACGAACACCGGGGAGCTGTTTTTT. Translation gives CASSLGTWQTNTGELFF.

This clonotype was picked up many times. The chain carries TRBV7-9 and TRBJ1-2, with D tentatively TRBD1 (6 bases). Germline V gives CDR1 SEHNR, CDR2 FQNEAQ (reference sequence). CDR3 length: 15 amino acids. Trimming took off 6 bases at V and 3 bases at J, with 17 bases between the two ends. DNA of the CDR3: TGTGCCAGCAGGGGGGGGGGCAGGGGTGACTATGGCTACACCTTC. It yields the protein CASRGGGRGDYGYTF.

This clonotype has only a few counts. The CDR3 sequence: CASSLAPGPWYF. CDR3 in DNA: TGCGCCAGCAGCTTGGCCCCGGGCCCTTGGTACTTC. This sequence joins TRBV5-1 and TRBJ2-4; D unclear. V was cut by 0 bases and J by 15 bases, with 13 bases left in between. Looked up from germline, CDR1 is SGHRS and CDR2 is YFSETQ. There are 12 residues in the CDR3.